These 7 T cell receptor beta chains originate from one sample sequenced in a study of cytomegalovirus exposure and HLA in healthy donors. Profiling relied on immunoSEQ multiplex PCR, and the TCRdb table lists in-frame clones only, not all of them. This table has under 100,000 clones, around 96% appearing once. Material for sequencing was PBMCs. The receptor source for this set is a woman between 18 and 29 years old in good health and CMV-seronegative.

The V call is TRBV5-4, the J call TRBJ2-1; 10 bases are shared with TRBD2. V trimming: 2 bases; J trimming: 6 bases; junction bases outside the gene matches: 5. This CDR3 spans 15 amino acids. From germline, CDR1 is SGHNT and CDR2 YYREEE (reference sequence). This CDR3 reads CASSLGLAGVNEQFF. CDR3 nucleotides: TGTGCCAGCAGCTTAGGGCTAGCGGGAGTCAATGAGCAGTTCTTC.

The chain combines TRBV25-1 with TRBJ1-5; possible D gene TRBD1, 5 bases. Germline V lookup: CDR1 MGHDK, CDR2 SYGVNS. This CDR3 comprises 14 residues. V lost 6 bases and J lost 1, with 10 bases in between. The CDR3 bases are TGTGCCAGCAGGGACAAAGGGAGCAATCAGCCCCAGCATTTT. Translation gives CASRDKGSNQPQHF.

The chain has TRBV6-5 and TRBJ2-1, with D perhaps TRBD1 (6 bases). CDR3 length: 15 amino acids. The germline CDR1 and CDR2 sequences are MNHEY and SVGAGI. Trimming pared 3 bases from V and 10 bases from J, leaving 19 bases between. The CDR3 spells CASSYFARGLGEQFF. The CDR3 DNA follows: TGTGCCAGCAGTTATTTCGCCAGGGGTCTGGGAGAGCAGTTCTTC.

The V call is TRBV7-8, the J call TRBJ2-1, with 7 bases that match TRBD2. The CDR3 covers 15 residues. V shed 2 bases and J 3 bases; nucleotides not matched to a gene: 4. Germline CDR1 and CDR2: SGHVS and FQNEAQ. Here the CDR3 reads CASSLLAAIYNEQFF. CDR3 DNA sequence: TGTGCCAGCAGCTTACTAGCGGCAATCTACAATGAGCAGTTCTTC.

CDR3 nucleotide sequence: TGCGCCAGCAGCGGCGGAGCGATCCTAAATGAAAAACTGTTTTTT. This translates into CASSGGAILNEKLFF. The chain employs TRBV10-2 and TRBJ1-4; D remains unclear. CDR3 size: 15 residues. The V end was cut by 6 bases, the J end by 5 bases, with 16 bases between. Germline V lookup: CDR1 WSHSY, CDR2 SAAADI.

This chain connects TRBV5-1 to TRBJ1-2; D possibly corresponds to TRBD1 (6 bases). The germline gives CDR1 SGHRS, CDR2 YFSETQ. V was clipped by 0 bases and J by 4 bases, with 10 bases between them. There are 14 residues in the CDR3. The CDR3: CASSLADSPYGYTF. The CDR3 DNA is TGCGCCAGCAGCTTGGCGGACAGTCCCTATGGCTACACCTTC.

J is TRBJ2-7 and V is TRBV19; 10 positions agree with TRBD1. The length of the CDR3 is 18 residues. In germline, CDR1 is LNHDA, CDR2 SQIVND (reference sequence). The J segment lost 5 bases and the V segment lost 6 bases, leaving 19 bases of the junction unmatched. The CDR3 loop is CASRSAGVPGQGTNEQYF. The CDR3, as DNA: TGTGCCAGTAGGTCGGCAGGAGTCCCGGGACAGGGGACGAACGAGCAGTACTTC. The full variable domain, with the rest looked up from reference TRBV19 and TRBJ2-7, is DGGITQSPKYLFRKEGQNVTLSCEQNLNHDAMYWYRQDPGQGLRLIYYSQIVNDFQKGDIAEGYSVSREKKESFPLTVTSAQKNPTAFYLCASRSAGVPGQGTNEQYFGPGTRLTVT.